This T cell receptor beta chain was obtained from a study of monozygotic twins with cystic fibrosis. Study in general: Library input was three micrograms of fragmented DNA, with about 15 PCR cycles. Study-wide results and caveats: Monozygotic CF twin pairs shared significantly more nucleotide-identical clonotypes than unrelated CF individuals did. J usage was most co-twin-similar in 8 of 16 pairs, V in 13. Median Simpson clonality of 0.0095 suggested naive T cells predominated.

Some clones are missing from TCRdb's copy, which holds only in-frame ones; the method was immunoSEQ multiplex PCR. The sample lists roughly 14,000 clones; nearly 99% were seen once. Trimming cost V 0 bases and J 7 bases, with 18 bases left between them. The CDR3 runs to 16 residues. Germline V gene lookup returns CDR1 MNHEY and CDR2 SVGAGI. Comments on this clone: Its antigen remains unknown.

Source material: blood. The chain recombines TRBV6-5 with TRBJ1-1; D perhaps matches TRBD1 (6 bases). The receptor comes from a girl aged 2 to 9 with cystic fibrosis. The chain's CDR3 is CASSYSVGQTHYEAFF. DNA of the CDR3: TGTGCCAGCAGTTACTCTGTAGGACAGACCCATTATGAAGCTTTCTTT.